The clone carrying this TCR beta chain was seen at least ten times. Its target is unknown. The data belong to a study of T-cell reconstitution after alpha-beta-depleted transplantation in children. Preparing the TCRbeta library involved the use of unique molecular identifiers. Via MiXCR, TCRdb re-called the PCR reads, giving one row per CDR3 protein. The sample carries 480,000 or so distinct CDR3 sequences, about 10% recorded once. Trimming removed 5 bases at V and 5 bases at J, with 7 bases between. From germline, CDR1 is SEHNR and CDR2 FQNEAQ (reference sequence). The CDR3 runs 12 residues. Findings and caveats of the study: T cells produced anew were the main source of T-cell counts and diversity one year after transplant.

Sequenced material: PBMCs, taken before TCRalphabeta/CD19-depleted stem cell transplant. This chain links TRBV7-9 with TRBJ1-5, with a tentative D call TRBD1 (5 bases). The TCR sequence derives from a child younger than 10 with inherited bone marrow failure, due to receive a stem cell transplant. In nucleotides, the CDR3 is TGTGCCAGCAGCCGGGGGGATCAGCCCCAGCATTTT. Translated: CASSRGDQPQHF.